The next 23 T cell receptor beta chains were all read from a single sample in a study of blood T cell repertoires in COVID-19. Measured with immunoSEQ multiplex PCR; TCRdb has only the in-frame clones, and not every one. The sample consists of 200,000 or so clones, 80% to 90% of them appearing once. The source material was PBMCs or T cells enriched from blood (not recorded which). All receptors come from a man in his thirties or forties in a cohort exposed to, infected with or recovered from COVID-19 (not recorded which).

This chain joins TRBV25-1 and TRBJ2-5; tentatively, D is TRBD1 (5 bases). CDR1 is MGHDK and CDR2 is SYGVNS in the germline V gene. V lost 8 bases and J 2 bases, leaving 15 bases between the germline ends. The CDR3 sequence is 14 residues long. CDR3 residues: CASASSTAQETQYF. The CDR3 DNA is TGTGCCAGCGCTTCCTCGACAGCTCAAGAGACCCAGTACTTC.

This clone appeared once. This chain connects TRBV5-1 to TRBJ1-5; tentatively, D is TRBD1 (5 bases). This CDR3 spans 13 amino acids. Deletions cut 4 bases from V and 5 bases from J, with 10 bases between. CDR1 and CDR2 (germline): SGHRS, YFSETQ. The CDR3 loop reads CASSLAGDQPQHF. The CDR3 bases are TGCGCCAGCAGCCTCGCGGGGGATCAGCCCCAGCATTTT.

The V call is TRBV19, the J call TRBJ2-1, with 11 bases matching TRBD1. The length of the CDR3 is 13 residues. The V gene end was trimmed by 1 base and the J gene end by 14 bases; junction bases not matched to a gene: 4. Germline V gene lookup returns CDR1 LNHDA and CDR2 SQIVND (reference sequence). The CDR3 protein is CASSIGGTGGEFF. In DNA form, the CDR3 reads TGTGCCAGTAGTATAGGCGGGACAGGGGGTGAGTTCTTC.

This clone was counted between two and nine times. The V and J genes are TRBV4-1 and TRBJ2-1, with a possible D match to TRBD2 (6 bases). Germline loops: CDR1 MGHRA, CDR2 YSYEKL. This CDR3 has 16 amino acids. The V and J ends lost 2 bases and 3 bases respectively, with 14 bases between them. The CDR3 DNA follows: TGCGCCAGCAGCCAAAGCTCGGGAGACATCTACAATGAGCAGTTCTTC. Its protein is CASSQSSGDIYNEQFF.

V and J are TRBV12-3 or TRBV12-4 and TRBJ1-3; the D is unclear. CDR3 length: 13 residues. Trimming removed 7 bases at V and 8 bases at J, with 15 bases between. The CDR3 region has the DNA TGTGCCAGCAACGAGAGGACCGGGGACACCATATATTTT. This codes for CASNERTGDTIYF.

The genes are TRBV28 and TRBJ1-2; D not resolved. There are 14 residues in the CDR3. V was cut by 1 base and J by 4 bases, with 10 bases left in between. Germline values: CDR1 MDHEN, CDR2 SYDVKM. CDR3 loop: CASSLSAVPYGYTF. CDR3 bases: TGTGCCAGCAGTTTATCTGCAGTACCCTATGGCTACACCTTC.

The chain recombines TRBV6-5 with TRBJ2-5; D possibly corresponds to TRBD2 (5 bases). V dropped 10 bases and J dropped 5 bases, with 20 bases sitting between them. The CDR3 has 14 amino acids. The germline CDR1 and CDR2 sequences are MNHEY and SVGAGI. The CDR3 region has the DNA TGTGCCACCTCGCCGGGTGGAAGAGGGGAGACCCAGTACTTC. This sequence encodes CATSPGGRGETQYF.

The chain has TRBV11-2 and TRBJ2-7, with D perhaps TRBD1 (6 bases). Germline assignment: CDR1 SGHAT and CDR2 FQNNGV. V lost 3 bases and J 3 bases, leaving 9 bases between the germline ends. The CDR3 is 13 residues long. The CDR3 nucleotides read TGTGCCAGCAGCTTGGACAGCTACTACGAGCAGTACTTC. The encoded protein is CASSLDSYYEQYF.

This chain links TRBV6-5 with TRBJ2-7; D is possibly TRBD1 (5 bases). The V gene's germline CDR1 is MNHEY and CDR2 SVGAGI. Trimming stripped 6 bases from V and 2 bases from J, with 14 bases between. The CDR3 loop spans 14 amino acids. The CDR3 DNA sequence: TGTGCCAGCAGCCCCAGGGAAGGAGCCTACGAGCAGTACTTC. Amino acids: CASSPREGAYEQYF.

The chain has TRBV7-3 and TRBJ2-3, with D possibly matching TRBD2 (7 bases). CDR1 SGHTA and CDR2 FQGTGA come from the germline V gene. V dropped 2 bases and J dropped 6 bases, with 12 bases sitting between them. The CDR3 is 14 amino acids. The CDR3 DNA reads TGTGCCAGCAGCTTAGGGGGGGCGAAGGATACGCAGTATTTT. Translated: CASSLGGAKDTQYF. Full variable domain (missing parts from reference TRBV7-3 and TRBJ2-3): GAGVSQTPSNKVTEKGKYVELRCDPISGHTALYWYRQSLGQGPEFLIYFQGTGAADDSGLPNDRFFAVRPEGSVSTLKIQRTERGDSAVYLCASSLGGAKDTQYFGPGTRLTVL.

This clone was observed a few times. The CDR3 reads CANEGERNTEAFF. CDR3 sequence (DNA): TGTGCCAACGAGGGGGAAAGGAACACTGAAGCTTTCTTT. The chain combines TRBV2 with TRBJ1-1, with D perhaps matching TRBD1 (6 bases). Per the germline V gene, CDR1 is SNHLY and CDR2 is FYNNEI. Trimming shortened V by 10 bases and J by 1 base, and 13 bases separated the two germline ends. The CDR3 is made up of 13 amino acids.

This sequence joins TRBV5-1 and TRBJ1-4, with 9 bases aligning to TRBD1. CDR3 length: 15 amino acids. J lost 6 bases, V lost 2 bases, and 5 bases had no gene match. The germline gives CDR1 SGHRS, CDR2 YFSETQ. In DNA form, the CDR3 reads TGCGCCAGCAGCTTTACAGGGGGCCGGGATGAAAAACTGTTTTTT. As protein: CASSFTGGRDEKLFF.

This chain connects TRBV19 to TRBJ2-3; D call uncertain. CDR1 and CDR2 from the germline V gene are LNHDA and SQIVND (reference sequence). The CDR3 has 16 residues. V gave up 4 bases and J gave up 0 bases, with 14 bases separating them. The CDR3 region is CASSNLPFGSTDTQYF. The DNA for the CDR3 is TGTGCCAGTAGTAATCTTCCATTTGGCAGCACAGATACGCAGTATTTT.

This clone was recorded once. This chain joins TRBV10-1 and TRBJ2-3, with D possibly matching TRBD1 (8 bases). The CDR3 sequence is 18 residues long. The germline V gene encodes CDR1 WNHNN and CDR2 SYGVQD (reference sequence). The CDR3 nucleotides are TGCTCTCAGCAACAGGGGGGGCAGCCCATTTACAACGCGGATACGCAGTATTTT. Encoded protein: CSQQQGGQPIYNADTQYF.

CDR3 sequence: CASSLVGLAGASEQFF. The CDR3 DNA sequence: TGTGCCAGCAGCTTAGTGGGACTAGCGGGAGCTAGTGAGCAGTTCTTC. The chain joins TRBV7-9 to TRBJ2-1; 14 bases are shared with TRBD2. Germline V gene sequence: CDR1 SEHNR, CDR2 FQNEAQ (reference sequence). The junction had 5 bases not matched to a gene; V was cut back by 1 base and J by 9 bases. The CDR3 loop spans 16 amino acids. Using reference TRBV7-9 and TRBJ2-1 for the parts outside the CDR3, the full variable domain is DTGVSQNPRHKITKRGQNVTFRCDPISEHNRLYWYRQTLGQGPEFLTYFQNEAQLEKSRLLSDRFSAERPKGSFSTLEIQRTEQGDSAMYLCASSLVGLAGASEQFFGPGTRLTVL.

The rearrangement joins TRBV19 to TRBJ1-2; 7 positions agree with TRBD1. The J segment lost 2 bases and the V segment lost 10 bases, leaving 4 bases of the junction unmatched. The CDR3 consists of 12 residues. Germline CDR1 LNHDA, CDR2 SQIVND (reference sequence). The CDR3 coding sequence is TGTGCCAATCCGGGACAGAACTATGGCTACACCTTC. Translating it yields CANPGQNYGYTF.

V usage is TRBV5-1 and J usage is TRBJ1-5, with D perhaps matching TRBD1 (6 bases). The CDR3 is 16 amino acids. Trimming took off 0 bases at V and 2 bases at J, with 12 bases between the two ends. Per the germline V gene, CDR1 is SGHRS and CDR2 is YFSETQ. CDR3 protein: CASSLDGRGRNQPQHF. DNA of the CDR3: TGCGCCAGCAGCTTGGACGGCAGGGGACGCAATCAGCCCCAGCATTTT.

To note about this clone: It is unclear where the CDR3 begins or ends on the DNA, so no DNA is shown, and the CDR3 is as TCRdb lists it. The rearrangement links TRBV14 to TRBJ1-3. The CDR3 spans 16 amino acids, including both terminal residues. Germline CDR1 is SGHDN and CDR2 is FVKESK. The CDR3 is CASSQYFGGAGNTIYF.

The chain links TRBV27 to TRBJ2-1; 9 bases map to TRBD1. The CDR3 has 17 amino acids. V lost 0 bases to trimming and J lost 7 bases; unmatched junction nucleotides: 10. Germline assignment: CDR1 MNHEY and CDR2 SMNVEV (reference sequence). The CDR3 nucleotides are TGTGCCAGCAGTTTATCGGGACAGGGCACTACCCGTAATGAGCAGTTCTTC. Its protein is CASSLSGQGTTRNEQFF.

This clone was picked up a small number of times. The chain couples TRBV10-1 to TRBJ1-4; 8 bases are a match to TRBD1. The CDR3 length is 13 residues. V shed 6 bases and J 7 bases; nucleotides not matched to a gene: 4. The germline gives CDR1 WNHNN, CDR2 SYGVQD (reference sequence). The CDR3 here is CASSPGGGEKLFF. The CDR3 DNA sequence: TGCGCCAGCAGCCCAGGGGGCGGTGAAAAACTGTTTTTT.

V is TRBV7-9 and J is TRBJ2-3; 8 positions match TRBD2. The CDR3 has 16 residues. The V gene's germline CDR1 is SEHNR and CDR2 FQNEAQ (reference sequence). Trimming at V came to 4 bases and at J to 0 bases, leaving 6 bases not matched to a gene. As DNA, the CDR3 is TGTGCCAGCAGCTCCACTAGCGGAGGAAGCACAGATACGCAGTATTTT. Protein sequence: CASSSTSGGSTDTQYF. The whole variable domain, filled in from reference TRBV7-9 and TRBJ2-3, reads DTGVSQNPRHKITKRGQNVTFRCDPISEHNRLYWYRQTLGQGPEFLTYFQNEAQLEKSRLLSDRFSAERPKGSFSTLEIQRTEQGDSAMYLCASSSTSGGSTDTQYFGPGTRLTVL.

The chain couples TRBV29-1 to TRBJ2-3, with 11 bases fitting TRBD2. Germline CDR1 SQVTM, CDR2 ANQGSEA. Losses at the gene ends were 4 bases for V and 4 bases for J; bases not matched to a gene: 16. The CDR3 has 18 amino acids. The CDR3 sequence is CSVGPGTSGGGGSDTQYF. The CDR3 region has the DNA TGCAGCGTTGGACCCGGGACTAGCGGTGGGGGGGGATCAGATACGCAGTATTTT.

This clone was recorded at least ten times. This chain uses TRBV4-3 with TRBJ1-6; the match to TRBD1 covers 7 bases. CDR3 length: 17 amino acids. Per the germline V gene, CDR1 is LGHNA and CDR2 is YSLEER. V gave up 1 base and J gave up 6 bases; unmatched junction bases: 9. CDR3 nucleotide sequence: TGCGCCAGCAGCCAAGCCCGGGACAGCGGCTTTAATTCACCCCTCCACTTT. Translation: CASSQARDSGFNSPLHF.